A selection of T cell receptor beta chains follows, all from one sample in a study of OX40 agonist ivuxolimab in advanced cancers. Some clones are missing from TCRdb's copy, which holds only in-frame ones; the method was immunoSEQ multiplex PCR. The sample carries about 40,000 clones, around 88% recorded once. The sample was CD4+ or CD8+ T cells sorted from blood, taken in a trial of the OX40 agonist ivuxolimab. The receptors were sampled from an adult with an advanced solid tumor such as melanoma, head and neck, liver or kidney cancer. CDR3s include the opening cysteine and the closing phenylalanine or tryptophan.

TRBV4-1	TRBJ2-3	CASNQKVSTDTQYF
TRBV29-1	TRBJ2-7	CSVEDRTGQNYEQYF
TRBV29-1	TRBJ1-1	CSGGDTEAFF
TRBV5-8	TRBJ2-7	CASSLGGLDGFDEQYF
TRBV27	TRBJ2-7	CASEERGGLSYEQYF
TRBV6-4	TRBJ2-3	CASSQGQGPDTQYF
TRBV15	TRBJ2-7	CATSRDRGQAHEQYF
TRBV6-5	TRBJ2-7	CASSYSGTGSSYEQYF
TRBV27	TRBJ2-2	CASSPDGTSGSTGELFF
TRBV4-1	TRBJ2-7	CASSLQGQGGIYEQYF
TRBV6-1	TRBJ2-1	CASFWTGAQFF
TRBV7-6	TRBJ1-1	CASSLAGRGAEAFF
TRBV7-7	TRBJ2-3	CASSSGLAVTDTQYF
TRBV4-2	TRBJ2-1	CASSPQRDRTGTSINEQFF
TRBV9	TRBJ2-7	CASSVSGSYEQYF
TRBV4-1	TRBJ2-3	CASSQRTAASTDTQYF
TRBV6-5	TRBJ2-7	CASSYGQGASYEQYF
TRBV6-5	TRBJ2-2	CASSYIPGTNTGELFF
TRBV7-9	TRBJ2-3	CASSFVPSGTDTQYF
TRBV7-9	TRBJ2-5	CASSMPQGAETQYF
TRBV5-6	TRBJ1-1	CASSLGAGNTEAFF
TRBV7-9	-	CASSFRWDEQYF
TRBV20-1	TRBJ2-7	CSAKQGYEQYF
TRBV28	TRBJ2-5	CASSSEVAGEGTQYF
TRBV2	TRBJ2-7	CASTRTGNYEQYF
TRBV7-2	TRBJ2-7	CASSLGLGDTYEQYF
TRBV7-8	TRBJ2-7	CASSLGAGSGREQYF
TRBV4-2	TRBJ2-1	CASSQEGGGTFNEQFF
TRBV10-1	TRBJ2-1	CASSSSGSSYNEQFF
TRBV19	TRBJ2-1	CASSIVVLHNEQFF
TRBV9	TRBJ1-1	CASSVESAGAGEAFF
TRBV5-1	TRBJ2-7	CASSPGLAGYEQYF
TRBV27	TRBJ2-7	CASSPLGVRGSYEQYF
TRBV9	TRBJ2-7	CASSVSGQGAYEQYF
TRBV19	TRBJ2-2	CASTPPGATGELFF
TRBV11-3	TRBJ2-3	CASSSGTGVTDTQYF
TRBV14	TRBJ1-3	CASSHHSGLPTSGNTIYF
TRBV28	TRBJ2-1	CASSPTVGGPVENEQFF
TRBV27	TRBJ1-5	CASSTGQSNQPQHF
TRBV9	TRBJ1-2	CASSPDSYGYTF
TRBV2	TRBJ1-1	CASRRTVNTEAFF
TRBV12-5	TRBJ1-2	CASGLSRDSIYGYTF
TRBV5-6	TRBJ2-7	CASRLWGVLEQYF
TRBV5-8	TRBJ2-7	CASSLRAYEQYF
TRBV7-2	TRBJ2-5	CASSLGLATGKETQYF
TRBV15	TRBJ1-5	CATSRVGQGHYSNQPQHF
TRBV25-1	TRBJ1-1	CASRRTGGMNTEAFF
TRBV27	TRBJ2-7	CASSGLAGEQYF
TRBV5-1	TRBJ2-1	CASSLRGGGTYNEQFF
TRBV19	TRBJ2-3	CASRKLAGGIDTQYF
TRBV5-4	TRBJ2-2	CASSFEGQVYTGELFF
TRBV2	TRBJ1-5	CASSEVGGRDQPQHF
TRBV9	TRBJ2-7	CASSVGGTGAYEQYF